This section outlines one T cell receptor (beta chain) sequence together with its context. What it binds is not known. This entry comes from a study of OX40 agonist ivuxolimab in advanced cancers. Whole-study findings and limits: Antigen specificity was not determined for the expanded peripheral T cells. Some of the lowest clonal expansion was seen in partial responders at 0.1-3.0 mg/kg.

There are 13 residues in the CDR3. Deletions cut 8 bases from V and 8 bases from J, with 21 bases between. From germline, CDR1 is GTSNPN and CDR2 SVGIG (reference sequence). Assay used: immunoSEQ multiplex PCR; TCRdb lists only in-frame clones, some missing. The table lists about 25,000 clones, roughly 90% of them singletons. The source of this sequence is an adult with an advanced solid tumor such as melanoma, head and neck, liver or kidney cancer. The sample here was CD4+ or CD8+ T cells sorted from blood, taken in a trial of the OX40 agonist ivuxolimab. The chain carries TRBV30 and TRBJ1-2, with D perhaps TRBD1 (5 bases). CDR3 sequence reads: CAQLRGIPGGYTF. The CDR3 region has the DNA TGTGCCCAACTCCGGGGGATTCCAGGCGGCTACACCTTC.